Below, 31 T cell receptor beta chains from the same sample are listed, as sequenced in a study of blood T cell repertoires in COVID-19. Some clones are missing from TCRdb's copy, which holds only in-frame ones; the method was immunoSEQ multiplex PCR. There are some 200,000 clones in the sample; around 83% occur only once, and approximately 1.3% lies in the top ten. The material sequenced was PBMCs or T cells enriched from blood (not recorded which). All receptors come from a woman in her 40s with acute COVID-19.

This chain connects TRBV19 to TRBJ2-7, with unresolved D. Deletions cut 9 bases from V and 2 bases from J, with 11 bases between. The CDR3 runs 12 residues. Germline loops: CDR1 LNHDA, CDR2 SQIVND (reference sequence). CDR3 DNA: TGTGCCAGCCATAACAATGCCTACGAGCAGTACTTC. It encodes CASHNNAYEQYF.

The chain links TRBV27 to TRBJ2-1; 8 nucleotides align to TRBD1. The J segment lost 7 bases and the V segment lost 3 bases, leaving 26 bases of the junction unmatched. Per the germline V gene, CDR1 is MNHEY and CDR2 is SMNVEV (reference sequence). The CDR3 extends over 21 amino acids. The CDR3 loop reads CASSLKGGSLGQGRTGNEQFF. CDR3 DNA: TGTGCCAGCAGTTTGAAGGGTGGGAGCCTTGGACAGGGTCGTACAGGGAATGAGCAGTTCTTC.

In nucleotides, the CDR3 is TGTGCCAGCAGCCTAGGGCTTTACTCCAAGGAGGGAAACACCATATATTTT. Translation: CASSLGLYSKEGNTIYF. V usage is TRBV7-9 and J usage is TRBJ1-3; no clear D gene. V lost 5 bases to trimming and J lost 4 bases, with 21 bases between them. The CDR3 covers 17 residues. Looked up from germline, CDR1 is SEHNR and CDR2 is FQNEAQ (reference sequence).

CDR3 coding DNA: TGTGCCAGCAGCTTAGGGACTTCCGAGCAGTACTTC. Translating it yields CASSLGTSEQYF. The J gene is TRBJ2-7, the V gene TRBV7-9; weak D call: TRBD2 (5 bases). The V and J ends lost 1 base and 6 bases respectively, with 7 bases between them. CDR1 SEHNR and CDR2 FQNEAQ come from the germline V gene (reference sequence). The CDR3 spans 12 residues.

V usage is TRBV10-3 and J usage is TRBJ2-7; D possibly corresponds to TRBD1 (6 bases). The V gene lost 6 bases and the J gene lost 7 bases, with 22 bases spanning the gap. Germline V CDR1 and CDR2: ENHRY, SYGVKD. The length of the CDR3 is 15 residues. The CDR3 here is CAIRGQLPNSGEQYF. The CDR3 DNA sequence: TGTGCCATCAGAGGACAGTTACCTAACTCGGGGGAGCAGTACTTC.

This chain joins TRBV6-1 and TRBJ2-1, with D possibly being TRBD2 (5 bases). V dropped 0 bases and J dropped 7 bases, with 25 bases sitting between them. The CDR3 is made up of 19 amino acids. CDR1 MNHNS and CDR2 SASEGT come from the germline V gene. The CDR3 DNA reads TGTGCCAGCAGTGAAGCAACGATTGGACTTGGGATGATTCGGAATGAGCAGTTCTTC. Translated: CASSEATIGLGMIRNEQFF.

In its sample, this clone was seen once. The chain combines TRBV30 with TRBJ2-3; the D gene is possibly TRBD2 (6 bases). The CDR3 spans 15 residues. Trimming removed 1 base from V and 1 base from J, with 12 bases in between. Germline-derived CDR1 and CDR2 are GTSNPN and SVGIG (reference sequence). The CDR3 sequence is CAWSAPLARTDTQYF. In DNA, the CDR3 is TGTGCCTGGAGTGCCCCACTAGCACGCACAGATACGCAGTATTTT.

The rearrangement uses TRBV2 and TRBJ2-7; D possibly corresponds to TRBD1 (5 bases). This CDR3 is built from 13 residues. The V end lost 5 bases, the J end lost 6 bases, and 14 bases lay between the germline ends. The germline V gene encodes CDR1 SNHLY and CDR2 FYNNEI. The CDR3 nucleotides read TGTGCCAGCAGTAGTACAGGTAAAGGCGAGCAGTACTTC. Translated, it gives CASSSTGKGEQYF.

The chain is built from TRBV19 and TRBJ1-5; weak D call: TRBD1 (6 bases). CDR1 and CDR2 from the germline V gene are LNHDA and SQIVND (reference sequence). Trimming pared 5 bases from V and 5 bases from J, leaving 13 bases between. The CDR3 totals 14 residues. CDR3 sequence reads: CASSPDRRYQPQHF. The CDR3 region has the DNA TGTGCCAGTAGTCCTGACAGGAGATATCAGCCCCAGCATTTT. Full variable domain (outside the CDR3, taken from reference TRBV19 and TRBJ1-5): DGGITQSPKYLFRKEGQNVTLSCEQNLNHDAMYWYRQDPGQGLRLIYYSQIVNDFQKGDIAEGYSVSREKKESFPLTVTSAQKNPTAFYLCASSPDRRYQPQHFGDGTRLSIL.

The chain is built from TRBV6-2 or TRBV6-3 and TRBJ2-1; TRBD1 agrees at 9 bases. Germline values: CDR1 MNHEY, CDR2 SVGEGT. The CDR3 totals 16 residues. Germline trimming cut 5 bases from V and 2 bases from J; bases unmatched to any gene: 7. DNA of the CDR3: TGTGCCAGCAGTGACGCACAGGGGGCCCCCTACAATGAGCAGTTCTTC. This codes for CASSDAQGAPYNEQFF.

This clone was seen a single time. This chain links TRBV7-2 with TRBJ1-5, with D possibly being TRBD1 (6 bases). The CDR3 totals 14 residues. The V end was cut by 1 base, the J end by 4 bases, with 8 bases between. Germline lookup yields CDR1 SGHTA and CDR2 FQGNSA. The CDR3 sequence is CASSLGTDNQPQHF. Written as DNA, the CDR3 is TGTGCCAGCAGCTTAGGGACAGATAATCAGCCCCAGCATTTT.

The CDR3 DNA is TGTGCCAGCGGGACAGGCCTTTCCTACGAGCAGTACTTC. Translated, it gives CASGTGLSYEQYF. The rearrangement uses TRBV6-5 and TRBJ2-7; 8 bases fit TRBD1. The CDR3 is made up of 13 amino acids. Trimming removed 8 bases from V and 1 base from J; junction bases left unmatched: 4. Germline CDR1 is MNHEY and CDR2 is SVGAGI.

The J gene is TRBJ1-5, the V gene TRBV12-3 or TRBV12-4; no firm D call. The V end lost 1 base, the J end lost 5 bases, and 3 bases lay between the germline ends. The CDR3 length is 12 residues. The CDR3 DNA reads TGTGCCAGCAGTTTAGACTATCAGCCCCAGCATTTT. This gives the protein CASSLDYQPQHF.

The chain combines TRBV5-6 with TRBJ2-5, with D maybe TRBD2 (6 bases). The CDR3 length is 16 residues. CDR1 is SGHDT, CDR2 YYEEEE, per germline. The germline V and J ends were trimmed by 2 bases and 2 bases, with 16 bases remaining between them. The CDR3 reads CASSFGAGIVQETQYF. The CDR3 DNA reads TGTGCCAGCAGCTTCGGGGCGGGGATTGTACAAGAGACCCAGTACTTC.

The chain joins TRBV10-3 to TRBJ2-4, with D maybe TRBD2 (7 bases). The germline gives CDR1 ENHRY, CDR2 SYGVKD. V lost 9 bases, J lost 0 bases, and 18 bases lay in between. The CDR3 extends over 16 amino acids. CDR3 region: CAISGEGLLAKNIQYF. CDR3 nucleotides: TGTGCCATTTCAGGGGAGGGGCTACTAGCCAAAAACATTCAGTACTTC.

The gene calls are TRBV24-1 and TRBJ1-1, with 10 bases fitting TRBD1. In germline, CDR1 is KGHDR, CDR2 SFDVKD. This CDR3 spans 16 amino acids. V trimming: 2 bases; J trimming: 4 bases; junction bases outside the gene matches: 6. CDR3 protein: CATSDSGDRGSTEAFF. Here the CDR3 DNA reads TGTGCCACCAGTGATTCTGGGGACAGGGGTTCCACTGAAGCTTTCTTT.

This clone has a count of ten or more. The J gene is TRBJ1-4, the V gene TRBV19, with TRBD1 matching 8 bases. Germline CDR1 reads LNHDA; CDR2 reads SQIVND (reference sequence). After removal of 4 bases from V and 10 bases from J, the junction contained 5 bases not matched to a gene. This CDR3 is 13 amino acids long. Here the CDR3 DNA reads TGTGCCAGTAGTAATGACAGGGGAGGAAAACTGTTTTTT. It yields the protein CASSNDRGGKLFF.

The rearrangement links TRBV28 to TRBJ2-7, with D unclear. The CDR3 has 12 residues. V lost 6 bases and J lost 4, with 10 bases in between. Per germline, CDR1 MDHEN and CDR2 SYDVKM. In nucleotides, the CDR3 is TGTGCCAGCAGCCCTACCTCTTACGAGCAGTACTTC. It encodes CASSPTSYEQYF.

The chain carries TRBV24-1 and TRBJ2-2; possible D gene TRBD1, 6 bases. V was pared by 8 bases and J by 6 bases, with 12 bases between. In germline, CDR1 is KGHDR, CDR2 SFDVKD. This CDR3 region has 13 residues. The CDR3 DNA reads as TGTGCCACCATGGCAGGGGCATCCGGGGAGCTGTTTTTT. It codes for CATMAGASGELFF.

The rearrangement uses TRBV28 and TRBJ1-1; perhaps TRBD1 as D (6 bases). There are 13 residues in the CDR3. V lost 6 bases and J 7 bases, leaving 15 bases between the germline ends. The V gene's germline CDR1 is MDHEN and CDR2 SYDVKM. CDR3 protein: CASRLSGQFEAFF. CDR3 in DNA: TGTGCCAGCAGACTAAGTGGACAGTTTGAAGCTTTCTTT.

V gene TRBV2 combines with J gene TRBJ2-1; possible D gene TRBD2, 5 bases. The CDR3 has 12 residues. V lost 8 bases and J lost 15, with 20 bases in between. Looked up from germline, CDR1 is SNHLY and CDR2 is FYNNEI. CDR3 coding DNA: TGTGCCAGCCGTTTGACGATAGACGAGGGGTTCTTC. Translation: CASRLTIDEGFF.

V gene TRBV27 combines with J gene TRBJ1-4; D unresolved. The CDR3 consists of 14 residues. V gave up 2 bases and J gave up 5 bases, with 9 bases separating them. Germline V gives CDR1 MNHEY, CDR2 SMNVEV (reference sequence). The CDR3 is CASSLRSRNEKLFF. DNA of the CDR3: TGTGCCAGCAGTTTAAGGTCCAGGAATGAAAAACTGTTTTTT. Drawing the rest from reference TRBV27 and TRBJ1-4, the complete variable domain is EAQVTQNPRYLITVTGKKLTVTCSQNMNHEYMSWYRQDPGLGLRQIYYSMNVEVTDKGDVPEGYKVSRKEKRNFPLILESPSPNQTSLYFCASSLRSRNEKLFFGSGTQLSVL.

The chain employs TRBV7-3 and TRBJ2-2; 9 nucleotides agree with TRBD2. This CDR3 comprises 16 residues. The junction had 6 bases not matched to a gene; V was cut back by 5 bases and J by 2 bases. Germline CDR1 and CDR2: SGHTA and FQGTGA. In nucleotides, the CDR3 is TGTGCCAGCAGCATCACTAGCGGGTCTAACACCGGGGAGCTGTTTTTT. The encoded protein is CASSITSGSNTGELFF.

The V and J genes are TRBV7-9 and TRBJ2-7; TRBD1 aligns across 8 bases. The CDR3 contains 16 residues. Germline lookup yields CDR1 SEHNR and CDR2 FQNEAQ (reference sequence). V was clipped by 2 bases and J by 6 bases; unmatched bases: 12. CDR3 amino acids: CASSLTDRDGYREQYF. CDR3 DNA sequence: TGTGCCAGCAGCTTAACGGACAGGGACGGGTATCGCGAGCAGTACTTC. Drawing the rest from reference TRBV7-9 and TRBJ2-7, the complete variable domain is DTGVSQNPRHKITKRGQNVTFRCDPISEHNRLYWYRQTLGQGPEFLTYFQNEAQLEKSRLLSDRFSAERPKGSFSTLEIQRTEQGDSAMYLCASSLTDRDGYREQYFGPGTRLTVT.

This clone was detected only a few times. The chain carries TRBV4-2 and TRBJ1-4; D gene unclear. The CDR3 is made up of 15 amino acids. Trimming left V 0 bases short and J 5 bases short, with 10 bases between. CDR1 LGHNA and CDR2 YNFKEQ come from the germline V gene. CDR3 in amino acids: CASSQDKLINEKLFF. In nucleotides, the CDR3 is TGTGCCAGCAGCCAAGATAAACTTATAAATGAAAAACTGTTTTTT.

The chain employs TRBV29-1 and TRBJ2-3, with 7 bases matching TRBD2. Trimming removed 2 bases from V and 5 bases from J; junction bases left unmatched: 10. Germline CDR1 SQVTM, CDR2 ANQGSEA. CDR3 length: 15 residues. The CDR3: CSVERLAAIKDTQYF. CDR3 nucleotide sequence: TGCAGCGTTGAAAGGCTAGCGGCTATTAAAGATACGCAGTATTTT.

CDR3 DNA sequence: TGCGCCAGCAGTGAACCGGGACAGGGAGGAACCGGGGAGCTGTTTTTT. This translates into CASSEPGQGGTGELFF. The genes are TRBV10-1 and TRBJ2-2, with 9 bases matching TRBD1. Trimming took 3 bases from V and 5 from J; bases not matched to a gene: 7. The CDR3 spans 16 residues. Germline CDR1 WNHNN, CDR2 SYGVQD (reference sequence).

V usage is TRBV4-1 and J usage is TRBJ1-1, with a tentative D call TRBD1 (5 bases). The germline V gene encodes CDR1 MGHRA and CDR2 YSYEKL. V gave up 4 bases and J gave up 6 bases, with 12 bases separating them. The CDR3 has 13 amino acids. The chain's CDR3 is CASSPQPTAEAFF. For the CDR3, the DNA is TGCGCCAGCAGCCCGCAGCCGACAGCTGAAGCTTTCTTT.

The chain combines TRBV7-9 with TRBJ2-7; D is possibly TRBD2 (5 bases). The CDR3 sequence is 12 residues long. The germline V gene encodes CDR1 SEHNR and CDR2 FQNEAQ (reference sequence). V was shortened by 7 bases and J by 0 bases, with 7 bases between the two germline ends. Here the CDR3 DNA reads TGTGCCAGCACCCGGGACTCCTACGAGCAGTACTTC. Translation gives CASTRDSYEQYF.

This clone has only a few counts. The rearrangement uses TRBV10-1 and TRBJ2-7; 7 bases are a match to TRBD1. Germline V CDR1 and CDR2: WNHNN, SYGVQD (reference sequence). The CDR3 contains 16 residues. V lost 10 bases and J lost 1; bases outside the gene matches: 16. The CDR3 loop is CATWARGRDSSYEQYF. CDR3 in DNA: TGCGCCACTTGGGCCCGGGGCAGGGACAGTTCCTACGAGCAGTACTTC.

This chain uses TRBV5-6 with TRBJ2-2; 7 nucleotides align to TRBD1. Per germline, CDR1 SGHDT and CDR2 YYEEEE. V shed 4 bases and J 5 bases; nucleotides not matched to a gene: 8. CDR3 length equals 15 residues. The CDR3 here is CASSRGQPGTGELFF. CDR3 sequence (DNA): TGTGCCAGCAGCCGGGGACAGCCAGGGACCGGGGAGCTGTTTTTT.